A selection of T cell receptor beta chains follows, all from one sample in a study of OX40 agonist ivuxolimab in advanced cancers. Sequenced by immunoSEQ multiplex PCR; TCRdb stores in-frame clones only, minus some. Of about 10,000 clones in the sample, roughly 86% were seen once. The specimen comprised CD4+ or CD8+ T cells sorted from blood, sampled in a trial of the OX40 agonist ivuxolimab. These receptor sequences come from an adult with an advanced solid tumor such as melanoma, head and neck, liver or kidney cancer. Both conserved end residues are part of each CDR3. A D gene is named only where the DNA matches it firmly. A clone size is listed for some rows: how often the clone was seen (once, few, many), or a class if it is expanded.

v_gene	j_gene	d_gene	abundance	CDR3aa	CDR3nt
TRBV12-1	TRBJ1-4	NA	NA	CASSFGRYNEKLFF	TGTGCCAGCAGCTTTGGGCGGTATAATGAAAAACTGTTTTTT
TRBV9	TRBJ2-2	NA	NA	CASSVVGGYGELFF	TGTGCCAGCAGCGTAGTGGGGGGATACGGGGAGCTGTTTTTT
TRBV29-1	TRBJ1-2	NA	NA	CSVETGDSYGYTF	TGCAGCGTAGAAACCGGGGACTCCTATGGCTACACCTTC
TRBV6-1	TRBJ2-7	TRBD1	NA	CASKDRGWALLF	TGTGCCAGCAAGGACAGGGGTTGGGCACTCCTCTTC
TRBV21-1	TRBJ2-5	NA	once	CASSNHRVGETQYF	TGTGCCAGCAGCAACCACAGGGTGGGGGAGACCCAGTACTTC
TRBV6-1	TRBJ1-5	NA	NA	CASSWWQGVPHF	TGTGCCAGCAGTTGGTGGCAGGGCGTCCCGCATTTT
TRBV9	TRBJ2-5	TRBD2	NA	CASSGSGSGGAALTQYF	TGTGCCAGCAGCGGTAGCGGTAGCGGGGGGGCCGCTTTGACCCAGTACTTC
TRBV7-9	TRBJ1-2	TRBD1	NA	CASSSDRGYGYTF	TGTGCCAGCAGCTCCGACAGGGGGTATGGCTACACCTTC
TRBV27	TRBJ2-1	NA	once	CASSRLGGEQFF	TGTGCCAGCAGTCGCCTAGGGGGGGAGCAGTTCTTC
TRBV5-1	TRBJ1-3	TRBD1	NA	CASSPGQGSSGNTIYF	TGCGCCAGCAGCCCGGGACAGGGAAGCTCTGGAAACACCATATATTTT
TRBV6-1	TRBJ1-1	NA	NA	CATGHFGGTEAFF	TGTGCCACCGGACACTTTGGGGGGACTGAAGCTTTCTTT
TRBV7-6	TRBJ2-3	TRBD1	NA	CASSPGQGSDTQYF	TGTGCCAGCAGCCCGGGACAGGGGTCAGATACGCAGTATTTT
TRBV19	TRBJ2-1	TRBD2	NA	CASLGLAGYNEQFF	TGTGCCAGCCTCGGGCTAGCGGGCTACAATGAGCAGTTCTTC
TRBV4-2	TRBJ1-5	NA	medium-sized	CASSQEQGFSNQPQHF	TGTGCCAGCAGCCAAGAACAGGGATTTAGCAATCAGCCCCAGCATTTT
TRBV14	TRBJ2-7	TRBD2	NA	CASAERGAYEQYF	TGTGCCAGCGCTGAGCGGGGGGCCTACGAGCAGTACTTC
TRBV2	TRBJ2-5	TRBD2	NA	CASSDDNSGGYEETQYF	TGTGCCAGCAGTGATGATAATAGCGGGGGGTATGAAGAGACCCAGTACTTC
TRBV6-1	TRBJ1-5	NA	once	CASRDDRRRDQPQHF	TGTGCCAGCAGAGACGACAGACGGAGGGATCAGCCCCAGCATTTT